The rows below give T cell receptor beta chains drawn from one sample of a study of spatial heterogeneity in lung cancer. MiXCR, applied by TCRdb to the 5' RACE reads, yields one record per CDR3 protein. The table has about 50,000 distinct CDR3 sequences, 7.5% to 8% seen once. Specimen: PBMCs, collected at surgery. The source of these receptors is a female donor with early-stage non-small cell lung cancer. Both conserved end residues are part of each CDR3. D genes are given only for firm matches. Some rows mark clone size as missing; the rest say once, few, many or name a class of expanded clone.

17 few NA TRBJ2-1 TRBV4-3 CASSQEVGLNSYNEQFF TGCGCCAGCAGCCAGGAGGTAGGGCTGAACTCCTACAATGAGCAGTTCTTC
15 many TRBD1 TRBJ2-5 TRBV5-1 CASSSGTVFQETQYF TGCGCCAGCAGCTCCGGGACAGTCTTTCAAGAGACCCAGTACTTC
16 NA NA TRBJ2-6 TRBV7-2 CASSSRGPSGANVLTF TGTGCCAGCAGCTCCCGAGGGCCCTCTGGGGCCAACGTCCTGACTTTC
15 NA TRBD1 TRBJ2-7 TRBV5-5 CASTLTDRATYEQYF TGTGCCAGCACCCTAACCGACAGGGCAACCTACGAGCAGTACTTC
15 many TRBD2 TRBJ2-7 TRBV9 CASSAGSSGEYEQYF TGTGCCAGCAGCGCAGGATCTAGCGGGGAGTACGAGCAGTACTTC
14 many NA TRBJ2-7 TRBV4-3 CASSQDRSAYEQYF TGCGCCAGCAGCCAAGATCGGTCGGCCTACGAGCAGTACTTC
13 many NA TRBJ2-3 TRBV7-2 CASQERVTGAQYF TGTGCCAGCCAGGAGCGGGTTACGGGTGCGCAGTATTTT
15 NA NA TRBJ1-3 TRBV5-1 CASSLNPSSGNTIYF TGCGCCAGCAGCCTCAACCCAAGCTCTGGAAACACCATATATTTT
17 few TRBD2 TRBJ2-3 TRBV11-1 CASSVYRFGIAGETQYF TGTGCCAGCAGCGTATACAGGTTCGGGATAGCGGGGGAGACGCAGTATTTT
16 NA TRBD2 TRBJ2-3 TRBV28 CASSPAGTSGRDTQYF TGTGCCAGCAGTCCCGCCGGGACTAGCGGCAGAGATACGCAGTATTTT
15 many TRBD1 TRBJ1-5 TRBV5-1 CASRLTGNSNQPQHF TGCGCCAGCAGATTGACAGGGAATAGCAATCAGCCCCAGCATTTT
15 many NA TRBJ1-5 TRBV5-1 CASSLEDSREQPQHF TGCGCCAGCAGCTTGGAGGACAGCAGGGAGCAGCCCCAGCATTTT
17 many TRBD1 TRBJ1-4 TRBV9 CASSAGTGSVADEKLFF TGTGCCAGCAGCGCCGGGACAGGGTCCGTGGCCGATGAAAAACTGTTTTTT
17 many NA TRBJ2-2 TRBV11-2 CASSPNRDARGAGELFF TGTGCCAGCAGCCCCAACCGGGACGCACGAGGAGCCGGGGAGCTGTTTTTT
12 few NA TRBJ1-1 TRBV13 CASSLQYTEAFF TGTGCCAGCAGCTTACAGTACACTGAAGCTTTCTTT
13 few NA TRBJ2-5 TRBV12-3/TRBV12-4 CATSKGFQETQYF TGTGCCACCTCTAAGGGATTTCAAGAGACCCAGTACTTC
17 many NA TRBJ1-3 TRBV5-6 CASSQDWDGNSGNTIYF TGTGCCAGCAGCCAGGACTGGGACGGAAACTCTGGAAACACCATATATTTT
16 few TRBD1 TRBJ2-4 TRBV28 CASSLFQGAQKNIQYF TGTGCCAGCAGTTTATTCCAGGGGGCGCAGAAAAACATTCAGTACTTC
14 few TRBD2 TRBJ2-2 TRBV12-3/TRBV12-4 CASNAGLATGELFF TGTGCCAGCAATGCGGGACTAGCGACCGGGGAGCTGTTTTTT
14 NA NA TRBJ2-7 TRBV7-2 CASTPAGTIYEQYF TGTGCCAGCACCCCGGCAGGTACCATCTACGAGCAGTACTTC
12 many NA TRBJ1-2 TRBV7-2 CASSLDSYGYTF TGTGCCAGCAGCTTGGACAGCTATGGCTACACCTTC
18 NA TRBD1 TRBJ2-1 TRBV28 CASNLWDAGTGPYNEQFF TGTGCCAGCAACCTATGGGACGCCGGGACAGGGCCTTACAATGAGCAGTTCTTC
15 few TRBD1 TRBJ2-7 TRBV24-1 CATSDSGTGDYEQYF TGTGCCACCAGTGATTCCGGGACAGGGGACTACGAGCAGTACTTC
13 many TRBD1 TRBJ2-3 TRBV12-3/TRBV12-4 CASRGTGTDTQYF TGTGCCAGCAGAGGGACAGGGACGGATACGCAGTATTTT
14 many TRBD1 TRBJ2-1 TRBV6-6 CASRGDRGYSEQFF TGTGCCAGCAGGGGGGACAGGGGATATAGTGAGCAGTTCTTC
16 NA NA TRBJ2-3 TRBV12-3/TRBV12-4 CASSPAGMARTDTQYF TGTGCCAGCAGTCCGGCGGGTATGGCTCGAACAGATACGCAGTATTTT
15 NA TRBD1 TRBJ2-3 TRBV10-2 CASLDRGIFRDTQYF TGCGCCTCCCTGGACAGGGGAATATTCCGAGATACGCAGTATTTT